What follows are 25 T cell receptor beta chains derived from one specimen sequenced in a study of blood T cell repertoires in COVID-19. Only in-frame clones appear in the TCRdb table, and some are missing; sequencing was by immunoSEQ multiplex PCR. The table has tens of thousands of clones, 80% seen once. What was sequenced was peripheral blood. These receptors originate from an elderly woman with active or convalescent COVID-19.

This chain uses TRBV2 with TRBJ2-7; D might be TRBD2 (5 bases). Germline V CDR1 and CDR2: SNHLY, FYNNEI. V gave up 5 bases and J gave up 7 bases, with 12 bases separating them. The CDR3 is 12 amino acids. DNA for the CDR3: TGTGCCAGCAGTACACCTCCGGGAGAGCAGTACTTC. Translating it yields CASSTPPGEQYF.

CDR3 sequence reads: CASSTHRVQETQYF. As DNA, the CDR3 is TGTGCCAGTAGTACACACAGGGTTCAAGAGACCCAGTACTTC. This chain links TRBV19 with TRBJ2-5, with a possible D match to TRBD1 (6 bases). This CDR3 comprises 14 residues. V gave up 4 bases and J gave up 2 bases, with 11 bases separating them. Looked up from germline, CDR1 is LNHDA and CDR2 is SQIVND (reference sequence).

V gene TRBV6-5 combines with J gene TRBJ1-2; D is perhaps TRBD1 (5 bases). V lost 6 bases and J 0 bases, leaving 14 bases between the germline ends. From germline, CDR1 is MNHEY and CDR2 SVGAGI. The CDR3 runs 15 residues. The CDR3 protein is CASSSAGQPNYGYTF. CDR3 DNA sequence: TGTGCCAGCAGCTCCGCGGGGCAGCCTAACTATGGCTACACCTTC.

The V gene is TRBV3-1 (or the pseudogene TRBV3-2), the J gene TRBJ1-4; D may be TRBD1 (5 bases). The CDR3 is 17 amino acids. The germline V gene has CDR1 LGHDT and CDR2 YNNKEL (reference sequence). V lost 4 bases to trimming and J lost 7 bases, with 22 bases between them. The CDR3 DNA sequence: TGTGCCAGCAGCCCGAACCAGGGATTAAGAGTGGGTGAAAAACTGTTTTTT. Translation: CASSPNQGLRVGEKLFF.

V is TRBV10-3 and J is TRBJ2-7; 8 bases agree with TRBD2. The germline V gene has CDR1 ENHRY and CDR2 SYGVKD. CDR3 length equals 15 residues. With V trimmed by 2 bases and J by 3 bases, 6 bases remained unmatched. Written as DNA, the CDR3 is TGTGCCATCAGTGAGAGGGCGGGGGGCGGCTACGAGCAGTACTTC. This encodes CAISERAGGGYEQYF.

This chain links TRBV19 with TRBJ1-2; TRBD1 is a possible D gene (6 bases). Trimming pared 6 bases from V and 3 bases from J, leaving 20 bases between. This CDR3 comprises 16 residues. Germline CDR1 and CDR2: LNHDA and SQIVND (reference sequence). Written as DNA, the CDR3 is TGTGCCAGTAGCCTAACCGGGGGGCGGAAGCACTATGGCTACACCTTC. This gives the protein CASSLTGGRKHYGYTF.

The CDR3 DNA follows: TGTGCCACCAGCTCGGACAGCCTGAACACTGAAGCTTTCTTT. The encoded protein is CATSSDSLNTEAFF. This rearrangement joins TRBV24-1 to TRBJ1-1, with D tentatively TRBD1 (6 bases). The germline CDR1 and CDR2 sequences are KGHDR and SFDVKD. The CDR3 runs to 14 residues. The germline V and J ends were trimmed by 7 bases and 0 bases, with 11 bases remaining between them.

The chain links TRBV5-1 to TRBJ2-7, with a possible D match to TRBD1 (6 bases). V lost 0 bases to trimming and J lost 3 bases, with 10 bases between them. CDR1 is SGHRS, CDR2 YFSETQ, per germline. This CDR3 has 14 residues. This CDR3 is CASSLEHRVYEQYF. The CDR3 DNA is TGCGCCAGCAGCTTGGAGCACAGGGTCTACGAGCAGTACTTC.

The chain links TRBV7-3 to TRBJ1-3; no clear D. CDR3 length: 14 amino acids. Germline V gene sequence: CDR1 SGHTA, CDR2 FQGTGA. Trimming pared 2 bases from V and 0 bases from J, leaving 5 bases between. The CDR3 loop is CASSLGSSGNTIYF. The DNA for the CDR3 is TGTGCCAGCAGCTTAGGCAGCTCTGGAAACACCATATATTTT.

CDR3: CASSSHSGSETEQFF. DNA of the CDR3: TGTGCCAGCAGCTCACATAGCGGGAGCGAGACTGAGCAGTTCTTC. The chain joins TRBV7-9 to TRBJ2-1; 9 bases line up with TRBD2. The germline V gene encodes CDR1 SEHNR and CDR2 FQNEAQ (reference sequence). The CDR3 is made up of 15 amino acids. V trimming: 4 bases; J trimming: 9 bases; junction bases outside the gene matches: 10.

This clone was seen more than once but under ten times. The chain is built from TRBV6-4 and TRBJ2-2, with TRBD1 as a possible D gene (6 bases). V was trimmed by 6 bases and J by 2 bases, leaving 10 bases between them. The CDR3 is 14 residues long. The germline V gene has CDR1 MRHNA and CDR2 SNTAGT. The CDR3 DNA sequence: TGTGCCAGCAGCCAGGACAGAAACACCGGGGAGCTGTTTTTT. It specifies CASSQDRNTGELFF.

This rearrangement joins TRBV7-2 to TRBJ1-4; TRBD1 matches at 8 bases. The CDR3 has 16 amino acids. Germline loops: CDR1 SGHTA, CDR2 FQGNSA. The V and J ends lost 5 bases and 8 bases, in that order; junction bases with no gene match: 13. CDR3 in DNA: TGTGCCAGCAGCCCCGCCCCCGGGACAGGAAGAGAAAAACTGTTTTTT. Its translation: CASSPAPGTGREKLFF.

The chain carries TRBV5-4 and TRBJ2-3; 7 bases agree with TRBD2. Looked up from germline, CDR1 is SGHNT and CDR2 is YYREEE (reference sequence). This CDR3 has 14 amino acids. The J segment lost 5 bases and the V segment lost 1 base, leaving 4 bases of the junction unmatched. CDR3 amino acids: CASSLMGGGDTQYF. CDR3 nucleotide sequence: TGTGCCAGCAGCTTGATGGGGGGGGGAGATACGCAGTATTTT.

V gene TRBV4-1 combines with J gene TRBJ2-2; 9 nucleotides agree with TRBD2. CDR1 and CDR2 (germline): MGHRA, YSYEKL. J was trimmed by 1 base and V by 4 bases; bases with no gene match: 7. The length of the CDR3 is 17 residues. DNA of the CDR3: TGCGCCAGCAGCCTTAGAGTACTAGCGGGGAACACCGGGGAGCTGTTTTTT. Its protein product is CASSLRVLAGNTGELFF.

The chain joins TRBV28 to TRBJ1-2; the match to TRBD1 covers 11 bases. The CDR3 runs 16 residues. Germline-derived CDR1 and CDR2 are MDHEN and SYDVKM. V trimming: 4 bases; J trimming: 4 bases; junction bases outside the gene matches: 8. The CDR3 reads CASSSNSGTGGYGYTF. CDR3 coding DNA: TGTGCCAGCAGTTCAAATTCCGGGACAGGGGGCTATGGCTACACCTTC.

The chain is built from TRBV5-6 and TRBJ2-1; D perhaps matches TRBD1 (6 bases). The length of the CDR3 is 14 residues. V was cut by 7 bases and J by 8 bases, with 19 bases left in between. CDR1 and CDR2 from the germline V gene are SGHDT and YYEEEE. This chain's CDR3 is CASQGLGGSYEQFF. Here the CDR3 DNA reads TGTGCCAGCCAGGGGTTAGGTGGTTCCTATGAGCAGTTCTTC.

The gene calls are TRBV28 and TRBJ1-1, with a possible D match to TRBD1 (6 bases). The CDR3 sequence is 11 residues long. V was clipped by 10 bases and J by 7 bases, with 13 bases between them. The germline CDR1 and CDR2 sequences are MDHEN and SYDVKM. The CDR3 bases are TGTGCCATCATACAGGGTAATGAAGCTTTCTTT. It is translated as CAIIQGNEAFF.

The chain has TRBV4-2 and TRBJ2-1; perhaps TRBD2 as D (6 bases). This CDR3 region has 15 residues. Germline lookup yields CDR1 LGHNA and CDR2 YNFKEQ. Deletions cut 0 bases from V and 8 bases from J, with 14 bases between. This CDR3 reads CASSQEGGLSDEQFF. In nucleotides, the CDR3 is TGTGCCAGCAGCCAAGAGGGGGGACTCAGCGATGAGCAGTTCTTC.

V is TRBV7-2 and J is TRBJ2-4; D possibly corresponds to TRBD2 (5 bases). The CDR3 has 15 residues. The V and J ends lost 1 base and 4 bases respectively, with 11 bases between them. In germline, CDR1 is SGHTA, CDR2 FQGNSA. The CDR3 reads CASSLEAQRKNIQYF. The CDR3 nucleotides are TGTGCCAGCAGCTTAGAGGCCCAGCGGAAAAACATTCAGTACTTC.

The V call is TRBV4-1, the J call TRBJ1-2, with TRBD1 matching over 7 bases. Germline trimming cut 4 bases from V and 0 bases from J; bases unmatched to any gene: 11. This CDR3 is built from 17 residues. The germline V gene encodes CDR1 MGHRA and CDR2 YSYEKL. This chain's CDR3 is CASSRLIRDRANYGYTF. The CDR3 region has the DNA TGCGCCAGCAGCCGCCTAATTAGGGACAGAGCTAACTATGGCTACACCTTC.

J is TRBJ1-4 and V is TRBV29-1; the match to TRBD1 covers 7 bases. Losses at the gene ends were 6 bases for V and 6 bases for J; bases not matched to a gene: 7. CDR3 length: 13 amino acids. The germline CDR1 and CDR2 sequences are SQVTM and ANQGSEA. DNA of the CDR3: TGCAGCGTATCAGGGGGTGGGGATGAAAAACTGTTTTTT. Its protein is CSVSGGGDEKLFF.

This clone was recorded only once. This chain connects TRBV9 to TRBJ1-1, with D perhaps matching TRBD1 (5 bases). Trimming removed 0 bases from V and 4 bases from J, with 13 bases in between. Germline assignment: CDR1 SGDLS and CDR2 YYNGEE. CDR3 size: 15 residues. CDR3 amino acids: CASSVGQGTGTEAFF. CDR3 in DNA: TGTGCCAGCAGCGTAGGGCAGGGCACGGGCACTGAAGCTTTCTTT.

The chain recombines TRBV7-8 with TRBJ1-3, with D tentatively TRBD1 (5 bases). Germline assignment: CDR1 SGHVS and CDR2 FQNEAQ. Trimming removed 4 bases at V and 3 bases at J, with 16 bases between. The CDR3 is made up of 16 amino acids. CDR3 protein: CASSSPQGASGNTIYF. The CDR3 nucleotides read TGTGCCAGCAGCTCACCCCAAGGGGCGAGTGGAAACACCATATATTTT. The full variable domain, in which reference TRBV7-8 and TRBJ1-3 provide the parts outside the CDR3, is GAGVSQSPRYKVAKRGQDVALRCDPISGHVSLFWYQQALGQGPEFLTYFQNEAQLDKSGLPSDRFFAERPEGSVSTLKIQRTQQEDSAVYLCASSSPQGASGNTIYFGEGSWLTVV.

The rearrangement links TRBV2 to TRBJ1-5, with a weak D call TRBD1 (5 bases). The CDR3 covers 14 residues. V lost 6 bases and J 5 bases, leaving 14 bases between the germline ends. From germline, CDR1 is SNHLY and CDR2 FYNNEI. The CDR3 sequence: CASSADSTYQPQHF. The CDR3 coding sequence is TGTGCCAGCAGCGCAGACAGTACGTATCAGCCCCAGCATTTT.

This chain uses TRBV18 with TRBJ1-5; 9 nucleotides match TRBD1. Germline CDR1 reads KGHSH; CDR2 reads LQKENI. V dropped 3 bases and J dropped 5; count of bases not matched to a gene: 8. The CDR3 contains 16 residues. CDR3 sequence: CASSPRMDRGDQPQHF. For the CDR3, the DNA is TGTGCCAGCTCACCTCGAATGGACAGGGGTGATCAGCCCCAGCATTTT.